This T cell receptor beta chain emerged from a study of lymphopenia after photon versus proton radiotherapy. Study-wide findings and caveats: Photon-treated patients lost naive T cells and TCR diversity; proton-treated stayed stable.

A note on this clone: Its specificity is unknown.

Clones were sequenced by immunoSEQ multiplex PCR, and TCRdb holds only the in-frame ones, with some missing. The repertoire consists of more than 30,000 clones, with more than 75% occurring once and the leading ten covering around 2.7%. There are 16 residues in the CDR3. V lost 0 bases and J lost 6; bases outside the gene matches: 8. Germline loops: CDR1 LGHNA, CDR2 YNFKEQ. Source: peripheral blood, taken from a patient treated with photon-based radiotherapy. The clonotype originates from a middle-aged man with gastric cancer. This chain uses TRBV4-2 with TRBJ2-1; 7 bases agree with TRBD2. In DNA, the CDR3 is TGTGCCAGCAGCCAAGATTCAGCGGGACTCCTCAATGAGCAGTTCTTC. Amino acids: CASSQDSAGLLNEQFF.